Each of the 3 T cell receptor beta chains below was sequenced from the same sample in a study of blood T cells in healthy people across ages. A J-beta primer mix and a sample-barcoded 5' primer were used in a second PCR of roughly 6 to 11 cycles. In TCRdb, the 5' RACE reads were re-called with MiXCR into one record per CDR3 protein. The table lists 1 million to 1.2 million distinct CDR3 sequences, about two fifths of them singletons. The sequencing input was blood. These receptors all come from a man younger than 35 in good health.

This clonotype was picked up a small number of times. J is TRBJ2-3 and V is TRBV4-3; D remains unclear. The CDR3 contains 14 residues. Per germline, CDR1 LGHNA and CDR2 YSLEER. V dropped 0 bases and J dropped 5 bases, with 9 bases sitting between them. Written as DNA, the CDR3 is TGCGCCAGCAGCCAAGAAAACATAAGAGATACGCAGTATTTT. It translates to CASSQENIRDTQYF.

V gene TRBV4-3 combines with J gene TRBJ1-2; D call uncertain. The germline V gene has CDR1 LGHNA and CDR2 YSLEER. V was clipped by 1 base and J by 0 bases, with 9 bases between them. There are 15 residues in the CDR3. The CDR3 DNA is TGCGCCAGCAGCCAAGGGCCCGGGGCTAACTATGGCTACACCTTC. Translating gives CASSQGPGANYGYTF.

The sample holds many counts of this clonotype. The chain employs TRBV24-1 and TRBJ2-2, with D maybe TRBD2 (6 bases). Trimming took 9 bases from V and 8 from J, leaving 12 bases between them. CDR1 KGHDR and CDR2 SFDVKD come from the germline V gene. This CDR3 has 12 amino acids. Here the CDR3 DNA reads TGTGCCACCGGAGGGTCCGAAGGGGAGCTGTTTTTT. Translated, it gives CATGGSEGELFF.